This T cell receptor beta chain was sequenced in a study of T cells in localized non-small cell lung cancer. Points from the study as a whole: Uninvolved adjacent lung showed peak T cell clonality, exceeding tumor. Investigators sequenced only a single tumor region, leaving heterogeneity possible.

About this clone: Its matching antigen is unknown.

The CDR3 runs 16 residues. Germline V gives CDR1 PRHDT, CDR2 FYEKMQ (reference sequence). The V end was cut by 1 base, the J end by 0 bases, with 10 bases between. The assay was immunoSEQ multiplex PCR, and TCRdb's table has in-frame clones only and misses some. The sample has approximately 83,000 clones; around 89% are singletons. Here the sequenced sample was peripheral blood, taken before any cancer treatment. The sequence was collected from a woman aged 40 to 75 with stage I squamous cell lung carcinoma. The chain has TRBV13 and TRBJ1-5, with a tentative D call TRBD1 (5 bases). The CDR3 nucleotides read TGTGCCAGCAGCTTAGCCGGGGGGTATAGCAATCAGCCCCAGCATTTT. Its protein is CASSLAGGYSNQPQHF.